Shown below are 5 T cell receptor beta chains from a single sample sequenced in a study of blood T cell repertoires in COVID-19. The table came from immunoSEQ multiplex PCR; TCRdb's copy has only in-frame clones and leaves some out. The table records 140,000 to 150,000 clones, more than 75% of them present only once. Sequencing was done on a sample of peripheral blood. These receptors were taken from a woman between 50 and 59 years old with active or convalescent COVID-19.

This rearrangement joins TRBV6-5 to TRBJ1-1; tentatively, D is TRBD1 (6 bases). Germline V gene lookup returns CDR1 MNHEY and CDR2 SVGAGI. The CDR3 has 13 residues. The ends were cut back, 7 bases at V and 1 base at J, with 10 bases in the middle. CDR3 loop: CASIGQPNTEAFF. The CDR3 nucleotides are TGTGCCAGCATCGGACAGCCGAACACTGAAGCTTTCTTT.

This clone was recorded a few times. The chain recombines TRBV12-3 or TRBV12-4 with TRBJ1-1, with 10 bases aligning to TRBD1. This CDR3 is 13 amino acids long. V lost 4 bases to trimming and J lost 4 bases; unmatched junction nucleotides: 0. The CDR3 loop reads CASSWTGGTEAFF. As DNA, the CDR3 is TGTGCCAGCAGTTGGACAGGGGGCACTGAAGCTTTCTTT.

This chain links TRBV20-1 with TRBJ2-3; TRBD2 matches 8 bases. V lost 3 bases and J lost 5; bases outside the gene matches: 7. Germline values: CDR1 DFQATT, CDR2 SNEGSKA (reference sequence). The length of the CDR3 is 14 residues. CDR3 protein: CSASRRGEGDTQYF. CDR3 nucleotides: TGCAGTGCTAGTCGGCGGGGGGAAGGAGATACGCAGTATTTT.

The chain couples TRBV11-2 to TRBJ2-7; no firm D call. The CDR3 runs to 15 residues. V was shortened by 4 bases and J by 3 bases, with 16 bases between the two germline ends. Germline assignment: CDR1 SGHAT and CDR2 FQNNGV. The CDR3 DNA follows: TGTGCCAGCAGCTCAACACGGAGTGTTCTCTACGAGCAGTACTTC. Protein product: CASSSTRSVLYEQYF.

The chain carries TRBV6-5 and TRBJ1-2; possible D gene TRBD1, 6 bases. The CDR3 totals 14 residues. Trimming stripped 2 bases from V and 4 bases from J, with 11 bases between. Germline V gene lookup returns CDR1 MNHEY and CDR2 SVGAGI. CDR3 sequence: CASSYLGQSYGYTF. The CDR3 coding sequence is TGTGCCAGCAGTTACCTAGGACAGAGCTATGGCTACACCTTC.